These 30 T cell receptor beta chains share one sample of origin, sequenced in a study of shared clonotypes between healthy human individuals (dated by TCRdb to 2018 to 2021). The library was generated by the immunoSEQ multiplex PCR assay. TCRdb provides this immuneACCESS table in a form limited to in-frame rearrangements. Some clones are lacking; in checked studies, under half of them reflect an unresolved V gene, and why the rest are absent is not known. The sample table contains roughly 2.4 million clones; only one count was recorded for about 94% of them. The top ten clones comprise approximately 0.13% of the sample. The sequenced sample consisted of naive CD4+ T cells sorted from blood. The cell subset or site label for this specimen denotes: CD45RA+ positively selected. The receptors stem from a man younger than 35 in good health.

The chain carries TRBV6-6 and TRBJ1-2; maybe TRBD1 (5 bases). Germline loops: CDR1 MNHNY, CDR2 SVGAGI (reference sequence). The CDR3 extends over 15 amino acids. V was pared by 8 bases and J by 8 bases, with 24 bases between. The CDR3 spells CASQQAGGGGYGYTF. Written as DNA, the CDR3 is TGTGCCAGCCAACAGGCGGGCGGCGGGGGTTACGGCTACACCTTC.

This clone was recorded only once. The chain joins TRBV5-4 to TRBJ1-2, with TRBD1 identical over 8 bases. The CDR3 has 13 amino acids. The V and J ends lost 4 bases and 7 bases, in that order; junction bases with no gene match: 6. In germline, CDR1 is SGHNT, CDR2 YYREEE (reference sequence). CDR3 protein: CASSPRTGIGYTF. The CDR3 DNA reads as TGTGCCAGCAGCCCCCGGACAGGGATTGGCTACACCTTC.

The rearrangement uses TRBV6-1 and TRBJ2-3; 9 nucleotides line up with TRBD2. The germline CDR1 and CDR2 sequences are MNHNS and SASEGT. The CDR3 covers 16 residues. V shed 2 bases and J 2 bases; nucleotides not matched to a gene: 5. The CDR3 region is CASSETLAGLTDTQYF. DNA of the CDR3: TGTGCCAGCAGTGAAACCCTAGCGGGACTCACAGATACGCAGTATTTT.

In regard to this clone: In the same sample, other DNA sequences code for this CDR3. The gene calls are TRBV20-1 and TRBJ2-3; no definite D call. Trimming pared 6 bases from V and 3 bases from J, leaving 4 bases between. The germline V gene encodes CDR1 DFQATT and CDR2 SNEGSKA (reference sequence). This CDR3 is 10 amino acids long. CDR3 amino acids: CSATTDTQYF. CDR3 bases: TGCAGTGCCACGACAGATACGCAGTATTTT.

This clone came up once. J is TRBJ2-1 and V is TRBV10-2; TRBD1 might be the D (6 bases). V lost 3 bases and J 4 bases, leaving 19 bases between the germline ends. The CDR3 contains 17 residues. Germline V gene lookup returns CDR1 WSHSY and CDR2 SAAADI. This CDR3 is CASSESLHRARYNEQFF. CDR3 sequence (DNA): TGCGCCAGCAGTGAATCGTTGCACAGGGCCCGATACAATGAGCAGTTCTTC.

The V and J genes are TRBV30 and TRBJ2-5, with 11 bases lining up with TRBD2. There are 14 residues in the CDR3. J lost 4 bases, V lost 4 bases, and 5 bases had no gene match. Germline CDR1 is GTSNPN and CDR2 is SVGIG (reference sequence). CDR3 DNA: TGTGCCTGGACCCCCGGACTAGCGGGAGAGACCCAGTACTTC. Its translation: CAWTPGLAGETQYF.

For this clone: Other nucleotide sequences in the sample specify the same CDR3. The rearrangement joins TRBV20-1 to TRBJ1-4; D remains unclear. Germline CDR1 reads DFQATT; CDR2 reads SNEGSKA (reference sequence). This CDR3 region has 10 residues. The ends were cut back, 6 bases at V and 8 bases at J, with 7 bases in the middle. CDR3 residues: CSALGEKLFF. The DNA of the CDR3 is TGCAGTGCCCTGGGGGAAAAACTGTTTTTT.

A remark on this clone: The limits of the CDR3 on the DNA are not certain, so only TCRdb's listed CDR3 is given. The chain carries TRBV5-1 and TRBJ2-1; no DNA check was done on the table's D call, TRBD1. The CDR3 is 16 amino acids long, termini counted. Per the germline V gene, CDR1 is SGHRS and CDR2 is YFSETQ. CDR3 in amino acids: CASSLAGRGHFGEQFF.

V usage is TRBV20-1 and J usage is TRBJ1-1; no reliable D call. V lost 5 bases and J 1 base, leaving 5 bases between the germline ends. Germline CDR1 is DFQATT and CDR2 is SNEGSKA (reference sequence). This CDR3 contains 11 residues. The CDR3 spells CSAESNTEAFF. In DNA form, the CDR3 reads TGCAGTGCTGAGTCGAACACTGAAGCTTTCTTT.

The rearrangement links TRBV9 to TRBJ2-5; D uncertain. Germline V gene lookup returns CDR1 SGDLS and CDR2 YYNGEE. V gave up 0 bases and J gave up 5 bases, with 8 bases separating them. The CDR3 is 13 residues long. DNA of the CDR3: TGTGCCAGCAGCGTAGATGTAGGCGAGACCCAGTACTTC. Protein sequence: CASSVDVGETQYF.

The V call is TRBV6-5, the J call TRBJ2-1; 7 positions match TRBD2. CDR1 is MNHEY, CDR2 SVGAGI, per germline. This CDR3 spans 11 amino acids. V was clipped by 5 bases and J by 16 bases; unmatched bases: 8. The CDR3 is CASSQAGRQFF. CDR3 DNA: TGTGCCAGCAGTCAAGCGGGACGTCAATTCTTC.

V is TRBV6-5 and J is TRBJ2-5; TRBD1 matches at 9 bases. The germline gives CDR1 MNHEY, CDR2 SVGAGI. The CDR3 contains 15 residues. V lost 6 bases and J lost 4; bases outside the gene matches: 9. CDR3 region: CASSPGQGPRETQYF. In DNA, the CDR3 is TGTGCCAGCAGCCCGGGACAGGGCCCAAGAGAGACCCAGTACTTC.

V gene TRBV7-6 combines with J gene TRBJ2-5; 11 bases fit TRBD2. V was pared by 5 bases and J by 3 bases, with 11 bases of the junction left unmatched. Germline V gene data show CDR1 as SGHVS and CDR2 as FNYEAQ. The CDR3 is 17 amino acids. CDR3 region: CASSQPRPSGGKETQYF. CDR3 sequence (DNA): TGTGCCAGCAGCCAGCCACGGCCTAGCGGGGGGAAAGAGACCCAGTACTTC.

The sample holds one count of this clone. In DNA form, the CDR3 reads TGTGCCACCCAAACAGGGGGTTTTAGCAATCAGCCCCAGCATTTT. Amino acids: CATQTGGFSNQPQHF. V and J are TRBV5-7 and TRBJ1-5; TRBD1 matches 8 bases. TRBV5-7 is an ORF, and what it does is uncertain. J was trimmed by 0 bases and V by 9 bases; bases with no gene match: 8. The CDR3 contains 15 residues.

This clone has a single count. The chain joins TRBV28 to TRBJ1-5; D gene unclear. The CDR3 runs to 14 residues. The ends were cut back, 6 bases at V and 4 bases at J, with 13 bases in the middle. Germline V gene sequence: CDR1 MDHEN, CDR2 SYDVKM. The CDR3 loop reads CASRMAGGNQPQHF. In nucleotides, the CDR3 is TGTGCCAGCAGGATGGCCGGTGGTAATCAGCCCCAGCATTTT.

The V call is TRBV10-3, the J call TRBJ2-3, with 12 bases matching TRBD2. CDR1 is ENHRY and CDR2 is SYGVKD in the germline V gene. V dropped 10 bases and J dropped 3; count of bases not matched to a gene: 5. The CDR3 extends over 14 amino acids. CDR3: CATRTSGVTDTQYF. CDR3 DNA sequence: TGTGCCACACGGACTAGCGGGGTGACAGATACGCAGTATTTT.

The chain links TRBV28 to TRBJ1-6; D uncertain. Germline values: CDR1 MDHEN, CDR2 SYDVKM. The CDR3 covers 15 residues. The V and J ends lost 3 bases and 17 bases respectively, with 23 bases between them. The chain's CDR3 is CASSFKPGWDAHFHF. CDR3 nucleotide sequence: TGTGCCAGCAGTTTTAAGCCCGGATGGGATGCTCACTTCCACTTT.

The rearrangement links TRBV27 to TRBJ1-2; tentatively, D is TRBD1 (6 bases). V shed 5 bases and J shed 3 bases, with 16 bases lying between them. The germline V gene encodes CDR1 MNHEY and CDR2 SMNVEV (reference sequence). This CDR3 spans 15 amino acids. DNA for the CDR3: TGTGCCAGCAGTCTCGCCCGGGGGGCGTACTATGGCTACACCTTC. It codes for CASSLARGAYYGYTF.

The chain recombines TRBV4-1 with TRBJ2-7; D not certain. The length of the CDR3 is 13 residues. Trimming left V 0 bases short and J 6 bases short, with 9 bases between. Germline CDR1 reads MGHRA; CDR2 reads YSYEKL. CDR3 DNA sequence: TGCGCCAGCAGCCAAGATAACAGAGGCGAGCAGTACTTC. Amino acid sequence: CASSQDNRGEQYF.

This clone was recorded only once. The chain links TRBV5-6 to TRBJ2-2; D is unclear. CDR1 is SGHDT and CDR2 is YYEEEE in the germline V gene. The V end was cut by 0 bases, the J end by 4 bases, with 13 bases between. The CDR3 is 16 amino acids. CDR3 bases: TGTGCCAGCAGCTTGGGGGGTGGAGCTCTCACCGGGGAGCTGTTTTTT. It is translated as CASSLGGGALTGELFF.

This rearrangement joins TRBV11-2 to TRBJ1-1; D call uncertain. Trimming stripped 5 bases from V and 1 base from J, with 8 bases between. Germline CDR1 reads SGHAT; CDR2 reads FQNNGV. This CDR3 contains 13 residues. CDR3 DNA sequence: TGTGCCAGCAGCGCGGGAGAGAACACTGAAGCTTTCTTT. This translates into CASSAGENTEAFF.

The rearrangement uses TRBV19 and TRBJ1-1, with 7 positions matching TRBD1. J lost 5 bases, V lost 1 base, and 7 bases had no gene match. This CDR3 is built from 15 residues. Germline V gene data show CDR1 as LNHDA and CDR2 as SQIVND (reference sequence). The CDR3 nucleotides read TGTGCCAGTAGTATAGGCGAGGGGGCGGCGACTGAAGCTTTCTTT. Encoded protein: CASSIGEGAATEAFF.

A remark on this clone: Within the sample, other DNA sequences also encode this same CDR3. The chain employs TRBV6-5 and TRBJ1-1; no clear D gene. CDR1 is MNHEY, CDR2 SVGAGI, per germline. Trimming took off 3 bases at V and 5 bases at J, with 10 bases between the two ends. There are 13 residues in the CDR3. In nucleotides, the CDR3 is TGTGCCAGCAGTTATACCCTAAATACTGAAGCTTTCTTT. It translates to CASSYTLNTEAFF.

CDR3 DNA sequence: TGTGCCAGCAGCTTAATGCGAGCTATCAGCAATCAGCCCCAGCATTTT. This encodes CASSLMRAISNQPQHF. The rearrangement uses TRBV7-2 and TRBJ1-5; D gene uncertain. Germline V gives CDR1 SGHTA, CDR2 FQGNSA. Trimming pared 2 bases from V and 1 base from J, leaving 12 bases between. The CDR3 is 16 residues long.

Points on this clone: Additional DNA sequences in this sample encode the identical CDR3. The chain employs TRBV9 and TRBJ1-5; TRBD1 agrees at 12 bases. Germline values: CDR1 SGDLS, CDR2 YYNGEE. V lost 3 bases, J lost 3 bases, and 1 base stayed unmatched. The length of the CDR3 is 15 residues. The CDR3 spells CASSAGQGANQPQHF. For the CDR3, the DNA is TGTGCCAGCAGCGCGGGACAGGGGGCCAATCAGCCCCAGCATTTT.

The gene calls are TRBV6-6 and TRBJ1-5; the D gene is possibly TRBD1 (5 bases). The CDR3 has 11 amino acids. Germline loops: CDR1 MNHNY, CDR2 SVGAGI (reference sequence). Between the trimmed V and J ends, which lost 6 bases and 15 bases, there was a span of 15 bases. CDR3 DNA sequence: TGTGCCAGCAGGGAAGGACTTGACAGGCATTTT. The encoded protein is CASREGLDRHF.

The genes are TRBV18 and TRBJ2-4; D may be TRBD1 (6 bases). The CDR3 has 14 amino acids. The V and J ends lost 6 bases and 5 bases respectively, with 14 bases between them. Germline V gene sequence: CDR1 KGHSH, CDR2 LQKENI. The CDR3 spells CASSVGTTQNIQYF. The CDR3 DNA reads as TGTGCCAGCTCCGTAGGGACAACCCAAAACATTCAGTACTTC.

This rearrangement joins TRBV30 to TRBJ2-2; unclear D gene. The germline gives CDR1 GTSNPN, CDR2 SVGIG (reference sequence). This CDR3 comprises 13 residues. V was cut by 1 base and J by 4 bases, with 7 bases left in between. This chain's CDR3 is CAWSGPRTGELFF. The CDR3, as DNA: TGTGCCTGGAGTGGACCGCGCACCGGGGAGCTGTTTTTT.

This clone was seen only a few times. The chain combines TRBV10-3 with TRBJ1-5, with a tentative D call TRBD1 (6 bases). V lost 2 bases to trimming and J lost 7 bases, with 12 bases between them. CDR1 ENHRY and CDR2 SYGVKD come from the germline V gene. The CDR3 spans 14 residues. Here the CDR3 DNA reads TGTGCCATCAGTGAGGGTGGGCAGGGGCAGCCCCAGCATTTT. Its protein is CAISEGGQGQPQHF.

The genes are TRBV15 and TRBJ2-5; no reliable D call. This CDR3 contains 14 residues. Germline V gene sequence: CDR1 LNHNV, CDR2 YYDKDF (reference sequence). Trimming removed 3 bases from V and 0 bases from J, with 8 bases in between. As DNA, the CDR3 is TGTGCCACCAGCAGTTCCAGGTACCAAGAGACCCAGTACTTC. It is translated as CATSSSRYQETQYF.